Listed here are 26 T cell receptor beta chains from one sample, sequenced in a study of siplizumab effects on memory and regulatory T cells. Repertoires were generated with immunoSEQ multiplex PCR, while TCRdb's copy carries only in-frame clones and drops some. The table lists roughly 100,000 clones, under 95% of them singletons. Source material: CD4+ T cells sorted from blood. The receptors here all came from a human donor in good health.

The chain employs TRBV4-1 and TRBJ1-4; D not resolved. Trimming left V 0 bases short and J 8 bases short, with 7 bases between. The germline gives CDR1 MGHRA, CDR2 YSYEKL. CDR3 length: 13 amino acids. The CDR3: CASSQDPWEKLFF. The CDR3 DNA reads as TGCGCCAGCAGCCAAGATCCCTGGGAAAAACTGTTTTTT.

The chain has TRBV6-5 and TRBJ1-2, with D possibly matching TRBD1 (6 bases). The CDR3 consists of 13 residues. Trimming cost V 6 bases and J 8 bases, with 16 bases left between them. CDR1 and CDR2 (germline): MNHEY, SVGAGI. CDR3 amino acids: CASRRAGADGYTF. The CDR3 DNA reads TGTGCCAGCAGAAGGGCAGGGGCGGACGGCTACACCTTC.

CDR3 protein: CASSLVGTRDNEQFF. The CDR3 DNA is TGTGCCAGCAGCTTAGTAGGGACTAGAGACAATGAGCAGTTCTTC. J is TRBJ2-1 and V is TRBV11-1; 8 bases match TRBD2. The length of the CDR3 is 15 residues. Looked up from germline, CDR1 is SGHAT and CDR2 is FQDESV (reference sequence). V lost 1 base to trimming and J lost 5 bases; unmatched junction nucleotides: 4.

This rearrangement joins TRBV4-1 to TRBJ1-1; 8 bases agree with TRBD1. Germline V gene sequence: CDR1 MGHRA, CDR2 YSYEKL. This CDR3 comprises 15 residues. Trimming took 1 base from V and 4 from J; bases not matched to a gene: 5. The CDR3 sequence: CASSQGGRGLTEAFF. CDR3 DNA: TGCGCCAGCAGCCAAGGAGGCAGGGGGCTCACTGAAGCTTTCTTT.

This clone was counted once. This chain joins TRBV11-3 and TRBJ1-1; D not resolved. Germline CDR1 reads SGHNT; CDR2 reads YENEEA. This CDR3 contains 12 residues. With 2 bases removed from V and 5 bases from J, the gap between germline ends came to 6 bases. CDR3 DNA sequence: TGTGCCAGCAGCTTAAGCTTAACTGAAGCTTTCTTT. It specifies CASSLSLTEAFF.

The CDR3 coding sequence is TGTGCCAGCTCACGGGACGAAGAGACCCAGTACTTC. This sequence encodes CASSRDEETQYF. This chain joins TRBV18 and TRBJ2-5; D assignment may be TRBD1 or TRBD2 (5 bases each). Between the trimmed V and J ends, which lost 4 bases and 3 bases, there was a span of 6 bases. CDR3 size: 12 residues. CDR1 is KGHSH, CDR2 LQKENI, per germline. The whole variable domain, remainder taken from reference TRBV18 and TRBJ2-5, is NAGVMQNPRHLVRRRGQEARLRCSPMKGHSHVYWYRQLPEEGLKFMVYLQKENIIDESGMPKERFSAEFPKEGPSILRIQQVVRGDSAAYFCASSRDEETQYFGPGTRLLVL.

The chain links TRBV2 to TRBJ2-7, with 7 bases matching TRBD1. The trim removed 4 bases at V and 2 bases at J, leaving 2 bases unmatched. Germline V gene data show CDR1 as SNHLY and CDR2 as FYNNEI. The CDR3 sequence is 13 residues long. CDR3 loop: CASSVDRAYEQYF. In nucleotides, the CDR3 is TGTGCCAGCAGTGTAGACAGGGCCTACGAGCAGTACTTC.

This clone occurred once. The chain uses TRBV6-5 and TRBJ1-2; TRBD1 aligns across 10 bases. CDR1 and CDR2 from the germline V gene are MNHEY and SVGAGI. The ends lost 0 bases at V and 6 bases at J; junction bases unmatched: 4. The CDR3 has 15 residues. The CDR3 DNA is TGTGCCAGCAGTTACTCAACCGGGACAGGGGATGGCTACACCTTC. It encodes CASSYSTGTGDGYTF.

V and J are TRBV5-1 and TRBJ1-2, with 8 bases matching TRBD1. Germline values: CDR1 SGHRS, CDR2 YFSETQ. J lost 4 bases, V lost 4 bases, and 3 bases had no gene match. The length of the CDR3 is 13 residues. CDR3 protein: CASSGTGRYGYTF. For the CDR3, the DNA is TGCGCCAGCAGCGGGACAGGTCGCTATGGCTACACCTTC.

For the CDR3, the DNA is TGCGCCAGCAGCTCCGGGACAGCCACCGGGGAGCTGTTTTTT. The encoded protein is CASSSGTATGELFF. This chain uses TRBV5-1 with TRBJ2-2, with 7 bases that match TRBD1. This CDR3 contains 14 residues. The germline CDR1 and CDR2 sequences are SGHRS and YFSETQ. With 3 bases clipped from V and 4 bases from J, the junction kept 3 bases outside the gene matches.

The V call is TRBV5-1, the J call TRBJ2-7; D unclear. The CDR3 is 14 residues long. Trimming shortened V by 4 bases and J by 5 bases, and 16 bases separated the two germline ends. Germline V lookup: CDR1 SGHRS, CDR2 YFSETQ. The CDR3 region has the DNA TGCGCCAGCAGCCGGGTCCCCCAGGACCACGAGCAGTACTTC. Residues: CASSRVPQDHEQYF.

The chain employs TRBV19 and TRBJ1-3; 9 bases are shared with TRBD1. Unmatched junction bases numbered 7, after V lost 6 bases and J lost 1 base. The CDR3 is made up of 16 amino acids. Germline-derived CDR1 and CDR2 are LNHDA and SQIVND (reference sequence). CDR3 in DNA: TGTGCCAGTAGCCAATACAGGGGGCTGTCTGGAAACACCATATATTTT. It specifies CASSQYRGLSGNTIYF.

The rearrangement links TRBV11-3 to TRBJ2-1; D remains ambiguous. The CDR3 is made up of 12 amino acids. Germline V gives CDR1 SGHNT, CDR2 YENEEA. Trimming shortened V by 8 bases and J by 8 bases, and 13 bases separated the two germline ends. This chain's CDR3 is CASGIRFDEQFF. The CDR3 nucleotides read TGTGCCAGCGGCATCCGTTTCGATGAGCAGTTCTTC.

This chain connects TRBV30 to TRBJ1-6, with D possibly matching TRBD1 (6 bases). Germline V CDR1 and CDR2: GTSNPN, SVGIG (reference sequence). The CDR3 totals 13 residues. V was pared by 5 bases and J by 4 bases, with 9 bases between. The CDR3 nucleotides are TGTGCCTGGGGTACAGGGTATAATTCACCCCTCCACTTT. As protein: CAWGTGYNSPLHF.

The chain joins TRBV7-3 to TRBJ1-6, with 7 bases identical to TRBD1. The CDR3 covers 15 residues. V was pared by 5 bases and J by 5 bases, with 6 bases of the junction left unmatched. Germline V lookup: CDR1 SGHTA, CDR2 FQGTGA. CDR3 loop: CASSKGTANNSPLHF. The DNA of the CDR3 is TGTGCCAGCAGCAAGGGGACAGCTAATAATTCACCCCTCCACTTT.

The chain links TRBV7-3 to TRBJ2-5; 7 nucleotides align to TRBD2. CDR1 SGHTA and CDR2 FQGTGA come from the germline V gene. This CDR3 spans 18 amino acids. V trimming: 2 bases; J trimming: 5 bases; junction bases outside the gene matches: 17. In nucleotides, the CDR3 is TGTGCCAGCAGCTTAGGCCTCCGGTCGGGGGGAGAGACGGAGACCCAGTACTTC. This codes for CASSLGLRSGGETETQYF.

Note on this clone: The same CDR3 also results from other DNA sequences found in this sample. V usage is TRBV7-9 and J usage is TRBJ2-5, with no clear D. Per the germline V gene, CDR1 is SEHNR and CDR2 is FQNEAQ (reference sequence). This CDR3 comprises 11 residues. Between the trimmed V and J ends, which lost 6 bases and 5 bases, there was a span of 7 bases. This chain's CDR3 is CASSRGETQYF. The CDR3 DNA reads as TGTGCCAGCAGTCGTGGGGAGACCCAGTACTTC.

The chain uses TRBV15 and TRBJ2-3; tentative D call: TRBD2 (5 bases). Germline loops: CDR1 LNHNV, CDR2 YYDKDF (reference sequence). CDR3 length equals 16 residues. V dropped 3 bases and J dropped 2 bases, with 15 bases sitting between them. The CDR3 region is CATSSGEYGPTDTQYF. CDR3 in DNA: TGTGCCACCAGCAGCGGGGAGTACGGGCCCACAGATACGCAGTATTTT. Using reference TRBV15 and TRBJ2-3 for the parts outside the CDR3, the full variable domain is DAMVIQNPRYQVTQFGKPVTLSCSQTLNHNVMYWYQQKSSQAPKLLFHYYDKDFNNEADTPDNFQSRRPNTSFCFLDIRSPGLGDTAMYLCATSSGEYGPTDTQYFGPGTRLTVL.

The chain combines TRBV9 with TRBJ1-2; tentative D call: TRBD1 (6 bases). The CDR3 is 14 residues long. V dropped 0 bases and J dropped 7 bases, with 13 bases sitting between them. CDR1 and CDR2 (germline): SGDLS, YYNGEE. CDR3 sequence reads: CASSVDRAGAGYTF. In DNA form, the CDR3 reads TGTGCCAGCAGCGTAGATCGGGCAGGGGCTGGCTACACCTTC.

V gene TRBV5-1 combines with J gene TRBJ1-5; 8 bases are shared with TRBD1. The CDR3 sequence is 15 residues long. CDR1 and CDR2 from the germline V gene are SGHRS and YFSETQ. V shed 3 bases, J shed 3 bases, and the junction held 5 bases outside the gene matches. The CDR3 DNA reads TGCGCCAGCAGCTCCGGACAGGGAGTCAATCAGCCCCAGCATTTT. This encodes CASSSGQGVNQPQHF.

The rearrangement joins TRBV9 to TRBJ2-7, with D possibly matching TRBD1 (5 bases). From germline, CDR1 is SGDLS and CDR2 YYNGEE. Trimming pared 2 bases from V and 0 bases from J, leaving 15 bases between. The CDR3 covers 16 residues. CDR3 DNA: TGTGCCAGCAGCGTGGGATTACAGGACCTCTCCTACGAGCAGTACTTC. This sequence encodes CASSVGLQDLSYEQYF.

The chain uses TRBV23-1 and TRBJ1-6; possibly TRBD1 for D (5 bases). TRBV23-1 has ORF status, its function being uncertain. The CDR3 is made up of 15 amino acids. With 4 bases removed from V and 10 bases from J, the gap between germline ends came to 17 bases. The CDR3 spells CASSLRGGAGSPLHF. CDR3 sequence (DNA): TGCGCCAGCAGTCTCCGCGGGGGAGCGGGATCACCCCTCCACTTT.

The chain links TRBV11-3 to TRBJ1-1; 12 nucleotides line up with TRBD1. Germline CDR1 and CDR2: SGHNT and YENEEA. This CDR3 contains 14 residues. Losses at the gene ends were 5 bases for V and 4 bases for J; bases not matched to a gene: 2. CDR3 DNA: TGTGCCAGCAGCCCGGGACAGGGGGCCACTGAAGCTTTCTTT. Its translation is CASSPGQGATEAFF.

The V call is TRBV4-1, the J call TRBJ2-3; 12 nucleotides agree with TRBD2. The CDR3 has 16 amino acids. V trimming: 3 bases; J trimming: 5 bases; junction bases outside the gene matches: 6. CDR1 and CDR2 (germline): MGHRA, YSYEKL. CDR3 residues: CASSHWTSGNGDTQYF. The CDR3 bases are TGCGCCAGCAGCCACTGGACTAGCGGGAACGGAGATACGCAGTATTTT.

This chain joins TRBV25-1 and TRBJ1-4, with 9 nucleotides matching TRBD1. Germline trimming cut 3 bases from V and 8 bases from J; bases unmatched to any gene: 7. The CDR3 is made up of 15 amino acids. The germline gives CDR1 MGHDK, CDR2 SYGVNS. In DNA, the CDR3 is TGTGCCAGCAGTGACCTTGACAGGGGGGCGGAAAAACTGTTTTTT. This gives the protein CASSDLDRGAEKLFF.

The V and J genes are TRBV5-1 and TRBJ2-1, with TRBD1 matching over 7 bases. Germline trimming cut 8 bases from V and 3 bases from J; bases unmatched to any gene: 5. The germline V gene encodes CDR1 SGHRS and CDR2 YFSETQ. The CDR3 loop spans 13 amino acids. CDR3 sequence reads: CASSTGNYNEQFF. CDR3 nucleotide sequence: TGCGCCAGTTCGACAGGGAACTACAATGAGCAGTTCTTC.